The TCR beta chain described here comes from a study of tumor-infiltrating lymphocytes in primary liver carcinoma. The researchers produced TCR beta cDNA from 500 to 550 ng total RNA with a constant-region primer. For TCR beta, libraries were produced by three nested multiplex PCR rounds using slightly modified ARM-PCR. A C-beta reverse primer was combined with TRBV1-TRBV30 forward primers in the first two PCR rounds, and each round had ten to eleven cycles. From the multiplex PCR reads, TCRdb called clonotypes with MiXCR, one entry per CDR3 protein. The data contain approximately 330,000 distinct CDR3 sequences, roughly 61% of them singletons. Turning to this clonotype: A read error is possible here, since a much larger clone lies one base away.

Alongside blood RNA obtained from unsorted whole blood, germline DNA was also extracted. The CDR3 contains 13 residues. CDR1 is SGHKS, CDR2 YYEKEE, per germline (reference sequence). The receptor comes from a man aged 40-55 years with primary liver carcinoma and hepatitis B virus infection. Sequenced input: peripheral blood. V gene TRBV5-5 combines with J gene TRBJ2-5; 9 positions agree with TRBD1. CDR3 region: CTSTRTGAETQYF. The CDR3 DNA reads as TGTACCAGCACCCGGACAGGGGCAGAGACCCAGTACTTC.